The present T cell receptor (beta chain) was sequenced within a study of shared clonotypes between healthy human individuals. Germline-derived CDR1 and CDR2 are SGHNT and YYREEE (reference sequence). This CDR3 has 12 residues. Every immunoSEQ plate was one replicate of a subset's evenly spread DNA. As originally analysed: Owing to the provision of junction-only sequences devoid of quality scores by immunoSEQ, filtering differed. The data were produced by immunoSEQ multiplex PCR, yet TCRdb's version contains in-frame clones alone and is incomplete. That table gives V, J and clone size, and the DNA gave D and trimming. The data contain about 2.4 million clones, 80% to 95% of them singletons. Study outcomes and limitations: Naive CD4 clonotypes were shared across several donors at roughly 5%.

Worth noting for this clone: What it binds is not known. Relative to the germline gene, one junction end is altered; a read error may explain this.

Division of CD4+ cells produced a CD45RA+ naive subset and a CD45RA-negative memory subset. This chain uses TRBV5-4 with TRBJ2-7; D may be TRBD1 (6 bases). The source is a man between 18 and 35 years old in good health. Some clones in this sample may be carry-over from other donors' samples. The specimen sequenced was naive CD4+ T cells from PBMCs. Subset denoted: CD45RA+ positively selected. The CDR3 sequence is CARSLEQGEQYF. The CDR3 nucleotides read TGTGCCAGAAGCTTAGAACAGGGCGAGCAGTACTTC.